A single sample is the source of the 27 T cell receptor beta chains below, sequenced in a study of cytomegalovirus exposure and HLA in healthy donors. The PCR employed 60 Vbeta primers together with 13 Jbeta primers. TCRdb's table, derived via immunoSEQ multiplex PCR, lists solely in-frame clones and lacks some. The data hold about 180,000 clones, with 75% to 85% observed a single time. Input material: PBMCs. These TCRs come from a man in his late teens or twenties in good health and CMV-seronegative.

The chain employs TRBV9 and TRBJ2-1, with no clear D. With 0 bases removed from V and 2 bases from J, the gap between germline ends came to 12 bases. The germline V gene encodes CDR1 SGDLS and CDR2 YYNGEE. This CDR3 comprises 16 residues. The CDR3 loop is CASSVAAGRTYNEQFF. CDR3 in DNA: TGTGCCAGCAGCGTAGCGGCAGGCCGAACCTACAATGAGCAGTTCTTC.

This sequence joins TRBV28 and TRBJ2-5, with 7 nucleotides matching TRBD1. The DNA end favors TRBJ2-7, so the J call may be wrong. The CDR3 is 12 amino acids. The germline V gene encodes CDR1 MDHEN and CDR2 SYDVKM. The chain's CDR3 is CASKGAVYEQYF. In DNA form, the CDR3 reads TGTGCCAGTAAGGGGGCAGTCTACGAGCAGTACTTC.

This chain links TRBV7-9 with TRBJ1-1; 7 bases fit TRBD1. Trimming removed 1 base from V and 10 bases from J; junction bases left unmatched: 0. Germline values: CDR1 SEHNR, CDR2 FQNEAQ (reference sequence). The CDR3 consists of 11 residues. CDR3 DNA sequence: TGTGCCAGCAGCTTAGAGGGGGCAGCTTTCTTT. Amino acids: CASSLEGAAFF.

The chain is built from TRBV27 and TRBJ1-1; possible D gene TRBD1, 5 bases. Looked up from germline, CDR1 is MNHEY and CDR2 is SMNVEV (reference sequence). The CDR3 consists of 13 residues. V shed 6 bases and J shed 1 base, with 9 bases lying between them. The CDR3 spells CASRTVKNTEAFF. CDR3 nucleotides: TGTGCCAGCAGGACAGTTAAGAACACTGAAGCTTTCTTT.

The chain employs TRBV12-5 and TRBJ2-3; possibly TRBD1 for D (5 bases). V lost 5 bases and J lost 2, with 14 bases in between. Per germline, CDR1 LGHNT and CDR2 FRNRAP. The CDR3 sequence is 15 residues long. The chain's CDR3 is CASGPRNRLTDTQYF. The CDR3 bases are TGTGCTAGTGGTCCTCGGAACAGGCTCACAGATACGCAGTATTTT.

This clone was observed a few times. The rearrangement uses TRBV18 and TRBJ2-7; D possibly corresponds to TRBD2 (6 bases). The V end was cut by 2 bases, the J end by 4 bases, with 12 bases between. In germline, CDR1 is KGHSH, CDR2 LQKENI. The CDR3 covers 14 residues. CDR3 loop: CASSPSLAAYEQYF. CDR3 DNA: TGTGCCAGCTCACCATCACTAGCAGCGTACGAGCAGTACTTC.

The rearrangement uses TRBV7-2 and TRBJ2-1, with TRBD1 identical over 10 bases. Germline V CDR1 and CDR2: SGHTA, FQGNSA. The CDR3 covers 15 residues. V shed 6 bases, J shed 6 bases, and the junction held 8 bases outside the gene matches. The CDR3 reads CASSPPGQGRNEQFF. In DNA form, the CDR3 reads TGTGCCAGCAGTCCCCCGGGACAGGGGCGCAATGAGCAGTTCTTC.

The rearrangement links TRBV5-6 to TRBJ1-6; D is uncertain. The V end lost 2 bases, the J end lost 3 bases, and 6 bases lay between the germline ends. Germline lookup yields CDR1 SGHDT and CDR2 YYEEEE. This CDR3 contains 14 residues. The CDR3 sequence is CASSFGLYNSPLHF. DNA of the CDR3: TGTGCCAGCAGCTTTGGACTCTATAATTCACCCCTCCACTTT.

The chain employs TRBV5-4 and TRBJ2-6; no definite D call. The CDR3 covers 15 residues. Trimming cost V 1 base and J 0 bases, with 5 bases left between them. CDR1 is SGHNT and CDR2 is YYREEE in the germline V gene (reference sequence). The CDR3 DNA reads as TGTGCCAGCAGCTTGTATTCCTCTGGGGCCAACGTCCTGACTTTC. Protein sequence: CASSLYSSGANVLTF.

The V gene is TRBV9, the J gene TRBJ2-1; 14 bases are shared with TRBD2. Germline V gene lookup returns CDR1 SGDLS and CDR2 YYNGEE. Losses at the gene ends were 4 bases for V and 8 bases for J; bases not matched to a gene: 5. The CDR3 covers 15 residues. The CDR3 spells CASSPGTSGSDEQFF. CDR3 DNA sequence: TGTGCCAGCAGCCCCGGGACTAGCGGGAGCGATGAGCAGTTCTTC.

CDR3 sequence: CASRAQTGPGQPQHF. CDR3 coding DNA: TGTGCCAGCAGGGCTCAGACAGGTCCGGGGCAGCCCCAGCATTTT. The chain has TRBV6-6 and TRBJ1-5; D may be TRBD1 (6 bases). V dropped 6 bases and J dropped 7 bases, with 19 bases sitting between them. The CDR3 extends over 15 amino acids. The germline V gene encodes CDR1 MNHNY and CDR2 SVGAGI (reference sequence).

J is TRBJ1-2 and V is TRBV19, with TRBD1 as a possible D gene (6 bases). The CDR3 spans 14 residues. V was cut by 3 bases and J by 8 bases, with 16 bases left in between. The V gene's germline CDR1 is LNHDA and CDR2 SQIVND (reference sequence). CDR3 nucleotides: TGTGCCAGTAGTATCCCGAGGGGGTCGGCGGGCTACACCTTC. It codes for CASSIPRGSAGYTF.

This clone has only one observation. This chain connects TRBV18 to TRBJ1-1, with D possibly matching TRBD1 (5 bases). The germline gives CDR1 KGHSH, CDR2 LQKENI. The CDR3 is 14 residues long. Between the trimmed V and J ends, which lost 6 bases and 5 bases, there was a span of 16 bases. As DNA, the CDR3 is TGTGCCAGCTCTACCCTCGGGGGTGAAACTGAAGCTTTCTTT. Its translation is CASSTLGGETEAFF.

Here the CDR3 DNA reads TGTGCCAGCAGTTACTCAGGGGATCGCACCGGGGAGCTGTTTTTT. Amino acid sequence: CASSYSGDRTGELFF. The genes are TRBV6-5 and TRBJ2-2, with D possibly matching TRBD1 (5 bases). The CDR3 consists of 15 residues. The V gene lost 0 bases and the J gene lost 4 bases, with 9 bases spanning the gap. Germline CDR1 and CDR2: MNHEY and SVGAGI.

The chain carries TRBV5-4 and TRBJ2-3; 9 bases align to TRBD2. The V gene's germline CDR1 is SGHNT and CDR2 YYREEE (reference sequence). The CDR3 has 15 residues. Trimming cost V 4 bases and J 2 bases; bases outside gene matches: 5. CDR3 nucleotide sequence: TGTGCCAGCAGCAACCAGCGGGGGGCCACAGATACGCAGTATTTT. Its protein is CASSNQRGATDTQYF.

In nucleotides, the CDR3 is TGTGCCAGCAGCCCCCCCTACAGGTCCTACGAGCAGTACTTC. Residues: CASSPPYRSYEQYF. The chain links TRBV13 to TRBJ2-7; possible D gene TRBD1, 5 bases. Trimming stripped 5 bases from V and 1 base from J, with 12 bases between. The CDR3 consists of 14 residues. Germline loops: CDR1 PRHDT, CDR2 FYEKMQ (reference sequence).

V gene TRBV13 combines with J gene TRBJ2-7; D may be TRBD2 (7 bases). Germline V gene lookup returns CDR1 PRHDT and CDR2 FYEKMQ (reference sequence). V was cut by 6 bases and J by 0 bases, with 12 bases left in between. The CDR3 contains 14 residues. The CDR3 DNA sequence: TGTGCCAGCAGTCGGGGGGCATCCTCCTACGAGCAGTACTTC. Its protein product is CASSRGASSYEQYF.

CDR3 nucleotide sequence: TGTGCCAGCAGCCCTCCGACAGGCCCCTCCTACGAGCAGTACTTC. This encodes CASSPPTGPSYEQYF. The rearrangement links TRBV7-8 to TRBJ2-7; tentative D call: TRBD1 (6 bases). The ends were cut back, 5 bases at V and 0 bases at J, with 14 bases in the middle. The CDR3 is made up of 15 amino acids. CDR1 and CDR2 from the germline V gene are SGHVS and FQNEAQ.

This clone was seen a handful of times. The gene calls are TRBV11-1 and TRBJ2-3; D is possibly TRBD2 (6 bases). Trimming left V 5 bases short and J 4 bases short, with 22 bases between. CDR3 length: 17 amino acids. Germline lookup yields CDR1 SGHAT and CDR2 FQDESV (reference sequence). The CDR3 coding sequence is TGTGCCAGCAGCCGTCGGGACTCCGCGGGAACGTCAGATACGCAGTATTTT. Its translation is CASSRRDSAGTSDTQYF. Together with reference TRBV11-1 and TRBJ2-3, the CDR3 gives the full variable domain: EAEVAQSPRYKITEKSQAVAFWCDPISGHATLYWYRQILGQGPELLVQFQDESVVDDSQLPKDRFSAERLKGVDSTLKIQPAELGDSAMYLCASSRRDSAGTSDTQYFGPGTRLTVL.

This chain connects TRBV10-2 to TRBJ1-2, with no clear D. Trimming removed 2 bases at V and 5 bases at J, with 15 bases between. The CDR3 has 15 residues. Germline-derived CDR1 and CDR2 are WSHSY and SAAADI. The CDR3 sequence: CASSETLAGGYGYTF. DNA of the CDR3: TGCGCCAGCAGTGAGACGTTAGCGGGAGGATATGGCTACACCTTC.

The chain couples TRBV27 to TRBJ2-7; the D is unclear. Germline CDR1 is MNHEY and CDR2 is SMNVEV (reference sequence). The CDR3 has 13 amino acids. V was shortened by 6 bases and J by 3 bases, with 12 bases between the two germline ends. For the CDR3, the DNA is TGTGCCAGCAGGCCCCCGGTCGGCTACGAGCAGTACTTC. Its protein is CASRPPVGYEQYF.

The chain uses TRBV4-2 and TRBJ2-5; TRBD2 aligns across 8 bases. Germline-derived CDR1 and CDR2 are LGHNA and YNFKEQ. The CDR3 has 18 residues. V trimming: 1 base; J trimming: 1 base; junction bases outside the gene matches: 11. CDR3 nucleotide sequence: TGTGCCAGCAGCCAAGGGGAAGGGGCAGCGGGGGTCCAAGAGACCCAGTACTTC. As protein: CASSQGEGAAGVQETQYF.

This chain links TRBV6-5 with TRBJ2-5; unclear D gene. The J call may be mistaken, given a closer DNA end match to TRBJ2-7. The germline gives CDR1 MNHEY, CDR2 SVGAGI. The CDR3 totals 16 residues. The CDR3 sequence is CASSYSVNRISYEQYF. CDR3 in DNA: TGTGCCAGCAGTTACTCGGTTAACCGTATCTCCTACGAGCAGTACTTC.

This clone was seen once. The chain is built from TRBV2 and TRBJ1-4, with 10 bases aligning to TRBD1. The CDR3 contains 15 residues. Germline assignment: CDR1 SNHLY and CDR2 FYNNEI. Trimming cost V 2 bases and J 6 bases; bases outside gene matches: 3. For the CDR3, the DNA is TGTGCCAGCAGTGAACAGGGGACAGGGGATGAAAAACTGTTTTTT. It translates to CASSEQGTGDEKLFF.

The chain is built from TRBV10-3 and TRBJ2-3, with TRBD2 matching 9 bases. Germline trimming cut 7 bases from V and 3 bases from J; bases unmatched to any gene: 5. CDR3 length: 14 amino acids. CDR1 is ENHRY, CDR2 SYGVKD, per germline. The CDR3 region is CAINGLAGTDTQYF. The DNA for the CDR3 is TGTGCCATCAATGGCCTAGCGGGAACAGATACGCAGTATTTT.

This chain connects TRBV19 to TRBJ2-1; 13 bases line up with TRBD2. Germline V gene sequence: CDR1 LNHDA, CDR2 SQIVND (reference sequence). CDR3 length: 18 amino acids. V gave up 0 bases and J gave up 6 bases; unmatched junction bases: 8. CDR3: CASSIDRPGLAGANEQFF. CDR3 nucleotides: TGTGCCAGTAGTATAGATCGTCCAGGACTAGCGGGGGCCAATGAGCAGTTCTTC.

The CDR3 DNA follows: TGTGCCAGCAGCTACGAGGGGGACACTGAAGCTTTCTTT. It is translated as CASSYEGDTEAFF. The V and J genes are TRBV5-6 and TRBJ1-1, with D perhaps TRBD1 (6 bases). CDR1 SGHDT and CDR2 YYEEEE come from the germline V gene. The germline V and J ends were trimmed by 3 bases and 3 bases, with 9 bases remaining between them. This CDR3 has 13 residues.